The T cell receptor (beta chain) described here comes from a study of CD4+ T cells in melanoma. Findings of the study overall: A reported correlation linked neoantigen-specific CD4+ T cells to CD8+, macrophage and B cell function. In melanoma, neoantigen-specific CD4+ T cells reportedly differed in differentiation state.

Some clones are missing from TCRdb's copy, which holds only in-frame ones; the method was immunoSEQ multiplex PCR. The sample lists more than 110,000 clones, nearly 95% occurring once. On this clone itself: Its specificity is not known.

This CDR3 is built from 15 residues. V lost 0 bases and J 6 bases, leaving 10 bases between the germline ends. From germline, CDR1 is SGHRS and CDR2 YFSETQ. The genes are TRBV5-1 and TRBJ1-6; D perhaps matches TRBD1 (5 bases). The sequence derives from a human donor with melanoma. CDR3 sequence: CASSLDHGANSPLHF. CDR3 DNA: TGCGCCAGCAGCTTGGACCATGGGGCTAATTCACCCCTCCACTTT.